Following are 30 T cell receptor beta chains from one sample sequenced in a study of OX40 agonist ivuxolimab in advanced cancers. The repertoire was sequenced with immunoSEQ multiplex PCR; TCRdb's copy has only in-frame clones and lacks some. The sample lists around 67,000 clones; 84% were seen once. This sample comprised CD4+ or CD8+ T cells sorted from blood, obtained in a trial of the OX40 agonist ivuxolimab. All receptors derive from an adult with an advanced solid tumor such as melanoma, head and neck, liver or kidney cancer.

This clone was observed a few times. The V gene is TRBV19, the J gene TRBJ2-3, with D unclear. V lost 7 bases to trimming and J lost 3 bases, with 11 bases between them. The length of the CDR3 is 13 residues. The germline CDR1 and CDR2 sequences are LNHDA and SQIVND (reference sequence). CDR3 residues: CASKYVGTDTQYF. The CDR3 coding sequence is TGTGCCAGTAAATACGTAGGGACAGATACGCAGTATTTT.

In DNA, the CDR3 is TGCGCCAGCAGCTTGGAGCGGGGCGACTACAATGAGCAGTTCTTC. This encodes CASSLERGDYNEQFF. V is TRBV5-1 and J is TRBJ2-1; 7 bases map to TRBD2. Germline-derived CDR1 and CDR2 are SGHRS and YFSETQ. The CDR3 extends over 15 amino acids. V was clipped by 0 bases and J by 3 bases; unmatched bases: 3.

This clone showed up just once. V and J are TRBV5-1 and TRBJ1-4; 7 bases fit TRBD1. V was clipped by 4 bases and J by 8 bases; unmatched bases: 11. CDR1 and CDR2 from the germline V gene are SGHRS and YFSETQ. The CDR3 covers 15 residues. CDR3 loop: CASSPGAGGQEKLFF. Here the CDR3 DNA reads TGCGCCAGCAGCCCAGGAGCAGGGGGACAGGAAAAACTGTTTTTT.

The chain couples TRBV7-2 to TRBJ2-5, with a tentative D call TRBD1 (6 bases). The J call may be in error: the DNA end matches TRBJ2-7 better. CDR3 length: 14 residues. Germline loops: CDR1 SGHTA, CDR2 FQGNSA. The CDR3 nucleotides read TGTGCCAGCAGCACGGGACATTCCAGCTACGAGCAGTACTTC. Protein: CASSTGHSSYEQYF.

DNA for the CDR3: TGTGCCAGCAGCTTAGCGGGAGATCGTCGAGAGACCCAGTACTTC. Its protein product is CASSLAGDRRETQYF. The rearrangement uses TRBV7-9 and TRBJ2-5, with D maybe TRBD2 (5 bases). Trimming stripped 0 bases from V and 4 bases from J, with 12 bases between. The CDR3 has 15 amino acids. CDR1 is SEHNR, CDR2 FQNEAQ, per germline (reference sequence).

The V call is TRBV6-5, the J call TRBJ2-6; D not resolved. The CDR3 consists of 16 residues. V was shortened by 1 base and J by 3 bases, with 10 bases between the two germline ends. Germline CDR1 reads MNHEY; CDR2 reads SVGAGI. The CDR3 reads CASSYYGGDGANVLTF. The CDR3 DNA is TGTGCCAGCAGTTACTATGGTGGAGATGGGGCCAACGTCCTGACTTTC.

The rearrangement joins TRBV5-1 to TRBJ2-2; 7 bases match TRBD1. V was pared by 4 bases and J by 6 bases, with 6 bases of the junction left unmatched. The length of the CDR3 is 14 residues. The germline V gene has CDR1 SGHRS and CDR2 YFSETQ. CDR3 bases: TGCGCCAGCAGCCGACGACAGGGACCCGGGGAGCTGTTTTTT. Protein sequence: CASSRRQGPGELFF. Full variable domain (outside the CDR3, taken from reference TRBV5-1 and TRBJ2-2): KAGVTQTPRYLIKTRGQQVTLSCSPISGHRSVSWYQQTPGQGLQFLFEYFSETQRNKGNFPGRFSGRQFSNSRSEMNVSTLELGDSALYLCASSRRQGPGELFFGEGSRLTVL.

The rearrangement joins TRBV28 to TRBJ2-7; D is possibly TRBD2 (6 bases). CDR3 length equals 12 residues. Trimming cost V 8 bases and J 2 bases, with 10 bases left between them. Looked up from germline, CDR1 is MDHEN and CDR2 is SYDVKM. CDR3 sequence (DNA): TGTGCCAGCTCGGGGACTCCCTACGAGCAGTACTTC. Translating gives CASSGTPYEQYF. The whole variable domain, remainder taken from reference TRBV28 and TRBJ2-7, is DVKVTQSSRYLVKRTGEKVFLECVQDMDHENMFWYRQDPGLGLRLIYFSYDVKMKEKGDIPEGYSVSREKKERFSLILESASTNQTSMYLCASSGTPYEQYFGPGTRLTVT.

The V gene is TRBV12-2, the J gene TRBJ2-7; TRBD1 is taken as the D call from the table, unchecked against the DNA. TRBV12-2 is a pseudogene locus. This CDR3 has 16 amino acids. The DNA for the CDR3 is TGTGCAAGTCGCTTAGAAGGGACAGGGGACTCCTACGAGCAGTACTTC. It translates to CASRLEGTGDSYEQYF.

The chain combines TRBV27 with TRBJ2-4; 10 bases fit TRBD1. Trimming cost V 3 bases and J 6 bases; bases outside gene matches: 5. The CDR3 extends over 15 amino acids. CDR1 and CDR2 (germline): MNHEY, SMNVEV (reference sequence). The CDR3 loop is CASSFGDRGRNIQYF. The CDR3 DNA is TGTGCCAGCAGTTTTGGGGACAGGGGACGAAACATTCAGTACTTC.

The chain combines TRBV7-9 with TRBJ2-5; TRBD1 matches at 11 bases. The tail of the sequence fits TRBJ2-7 better, so the J call may be wrong. Germline V gene sequence: CDR1 SEHNR, CDR2 FQNEAQ (reference sequence). The CDR3 runs 15 residues. The CDR3: CASSSRDRGGYEQYF. In nucleotides, the CDR3 is TGTGCCAGCAGCTCCCGGGACAGGGGGGGATACGAGCAGTACTTC.

DNA for the CDR3: TGCGCCAGCAGCCAAGAATATCACCCCGGTGGCTACACCTTC. Its protein product is CASSQEYHPGGYTF. The chain links TRBV4-3 to TRBJ1-2; D is uncertain. The germline CDR1 and CDR2 sequences are LGHNA and YSLEER. The CDR3 is made up of 14 amino acids. V was shortened by 0 bases and J by 7 bases, with 12 bases between the two germline ends.

This chain uses TRBV28 with TRBJ2-5; weak D call: TRBD2 (5 bases). Germline V gene data show CDR1 as MDHEN and CDR2 as SYDVKM. This CDR3 comprises 13 residues. Deletions cut 8 bases from V and 3 bases from J, with 13 bases between. This CDR3 reads CASGLDVKETQYF. CDR3 nucleotide sequence: TGTGCCAGCGGACTGGACGTGAAAGAGACCCAGTACTTC.

V and J are TRBV10-3 and TRBJ2-5; perhaps D is TRBD1 or TRBD2 (5 bases each). CDR1 and CDR2 from the germline V gene are ENHRY and SYGVKD. The V end lost 10 bases, the J end lost 5 bases, and 14 bases lay between the germline ends. The CDR3 spans 12 residues. The CDR3 here is CATEGLGETQYF. DNA for the CDR3: TGTGCCACCGAGGGGTTAGGGGAGACCCAGTACTTC.

The J gene is TRBJ2-3, the V gene TRBV5-4; 9 nucleotides match TRBD2. The J segment lost 1 base and the V segment lost 2 bases, leaving 2 bases of the junction unmatched. This CDR3 is built from 15 residues. The V gene's germline CDR1 is SGHNT and CDR2 YYREEE (reference sequence). CDR3 DNA: TGTGCCAGCAGCTTTGTAGCGGGGGGCACAGATACGCAGTATTTT. This gives the protein CASSFVAGGTDTQYF. Looking up the rest from reference TRBV5-4 and TRBJ2-3 gives the full variable domain: ETGVTQSPTHLIKTRGQQVTLRCSSQSGHNTVSWYQQALGQGPQFIFQYYREEENGRGNFPPRFSGLQFPNYSSELNVNALELDDSALYLCASSFVAGGTDTQYFGPGTRLTVL.

J is TRBJ2-1 and V is TRBV7-8; D may be TRBD2 (6 bases). Trimming cost V 1 base and J 1 base, with 11 bases left between them. Germline V gives CDR1 SGHVS, CDR2 FQNEAQ. There are 16 residues in the CDR3. CDR3 sequence (DNA): TGTGCCAGCAGCTTAGTGGAGGGCCCGTCCTACAATGAGCAGTTCTTC. It codes for CASSLVEGPSYNEQFF.

This clone was observed once. The rearrangement joins TRBV6-6 to TRBJ1-2; D uncertain. Trimming cost V 6 bases and J 6 bases, with 11 bases left between them. This CDR3 is 12 amino acids long. Germline-derived CDR1 and CDR2 are MNHNY and SVGAGI (reference sequence). The CDR3 is CASSRFIDGYTF. In nucleotides, the CDR3 is TGTGCCAGCAGCCGGTTTATCGATGGCTACACCTTC.

The V call is TRBV7-3, the J call TRBJ2-1; D is undetermined. V was pared by 4 bases and J by 3 bases, with 7 bases between. This CDR3 comprises 13 residues. Germline CDR1 is SGHTA and CDR2 is FQGTGA. Here the CDR3 reads CASSSDNYNEQFF. CDR3 bases: TGTGCCAGCAGCTCCGACAACTACAATGAGCAGTTCTTC.

CDR3 sequence reads: CASAGRDEETQYF. The CDR3, as DNA: TGTGCCAGTGCGGGACGGGATGAAGAGACCCAGTACTTC. This sequence joins TRBV2 and TRBJ2-5; a possible D gene is TRBD2 (6 bases). The CDR3 consists of 13 residues. V lost 9 bases and J lost 3, with 14 bases in between. CDR1 SNHLY and CDR2 FYNNEI come from the germline V gene.

This CDR3 reads CASRGQGAGANVLTF. CDR3 coding DNA: TGTGCCAGCAGGGGACAGGGGGCTGGGGCCAACGTCCTGACTTTC. The rearrangement uses TRBV6-5 and TRBJ2-6; 11 nucleotides match TRBD1. Germline CDR1 is MNHEY and CDR2 is SVGAGI. This CDR3 comprises 15 residues. V lost 6 bases and J lost 2; bases outside the gene matches: 0.

This clone was seen a handful of times. This chain uses TRBV5-5 with TRBJ1-1; TRBD1 agrees at 7 bases. V gave up 3 bases and J gave up 3 bases; unmatched junction bases: 8. CDR1 SGHKS and CDR2 YYEKEE come from the germline V gene (reference sequence). This CDR3 contains 15 residues. In nucleotides, the CDR3 is TGTGCCAGCAGCTACCCGGGACAGACGCACACTGAAGCTTTCTTT. It translates to CASSYPGQTHTEAFF.

The chain carries TRBV7-9 and TRBJ1-1; D might be TRBD1 (5 bases). Germline V CDR1 and CDR2: SEHNR, FQNEAQ (reference sequence). V dropped 3 bases and J dropped 3 bases, with 11 bases sitting between them. The CDR3 length is 14 residues. In DNA, the CDR3 is TGTGCCAGCAGCTTTCCAGGGAGGGACACTGAAGCTTTCTTT. Its protein is CASSFPGRDTEAFF.

The chain uses TRBV5-3 and TRBJ1-6; 7 positions agree with TRBD1. TRBV5-3 is annotated as an ORF whose role is uncertain. The ends lost 8 bases at V and 8 bases at J; junction bases unmatched: 7. This CDR3 spans 13 amino acids. In DNA form, the CDR3 reads TGTGCCAGCAGGGGGACCTTGGATTCACCCCTCCACTTT. It encodes CASRGTLDSPLHF.

The chain combines TRBV10-2 with TRBJ2-7, with D possibly TRBD2 on 5 matching bases. The CDR3 consists of 14 residues. V was trimmed by 4 bases and J by 3 bases, leaving 13 bases between them. Germline lookup yields CDR1 WSHSY and CDR2 SAAADI. The CDR3 loop is CASSGPGTSYEQYF. The CDR3 coding sequence is TGCGCCAGCAGTGGGCCGGGAACAAGCTACGAGCAGTACTTC.

CDR3 sequence reads: CASSLLLWTARSSYEQYF. DNA of the CDR3: TGTGCCAGCAGCTTACTCTTATGGACAGCTCGGAGCTCCTACGAGCAGTACTTC. The chain couples TRBV7-9 to TRBJ2-7; tentative D call: TRBD1 (6 bases). Germline values: CDR1 SEHNR, CDR2 FQNEAQ (reference sequence). This CDR3 comprises 18 residues. V was cut by 2 bases and J by 0 bases, with 20 bases left in between.

The V call is TRBV10-3, the J call TRBJ2-3; D is uncertain. CDR3 length: 13 residues. From germline, CDR1 is ENHRY and CDR2 SYGVKD. V shed 10 bases and J shed 2 bases, with 13 bases lying between them. This chain's CDR3 is CATSSVSTDTQYF. CDR3 in DNA: TGTGCCACCAGCAGCGTTTCCACAGATACGCAGTATTTT.

The chain couples TRBV7-2 to TRBJ1-2; possibly TRBD1 for D (6 bases). CDR1 and CDR2 from the germline V gene are SGHTA and FQGNSA. Deletions cut 2 bases from V and 7 bases from J, with 11 bases between. The CDR3 is 13 residues long. The CDR3 nucleotides are TGTGCCAGCAGCTTACCAGGGGTGCGTGGCTACACCTTC. Translated, it gives CASSLPGVRGYTF.

This clone has only one observation. This chain joins TRBV13 and TRBJ2-5, with TRBD1 matching 7 bases. The CDR3 sequence is 14 residues long. Germline V gene lookup returns CDR1 PRHDT and CDR2 FYEKMQ (reference sequence). The J segment lost 1 base and the V segment lost 3 bases, leaving 2 bases of the junction unmatched. As DNA, the CDR3 is TGTGCCAGCAGCTTTCGGACAGGCCAAGAGACCCAGTACTTC. Translated, it gives CASSFRTGQETQYF.

The CDR3 sequence: CASTAVAPSGNTIYF. The CDR3 nucleotides read TGTGCCAGCACCGCGGTTGCCCCCTCTGGAAACACCATATATTTT. The rearrangement joins TRBV6-5 to TRBJ1-3; D is undetermined. Germline V CDR1 and CDR2: MNHEY, SVGAGI. The length of the CDR3 is 15 residues. V was shortened by 7 bases and J by 0 bases, with 13 bases between the two germline ends.

The CDR3 sequence is CASSLAGGASTEAFF. The CDR3 nucleotides read TGCGCCAGCAGCTTGGCCGGGGGGGCTAGCACTGAAGCTTTCTTT. The chain recombines TRBV5-1 with TRBJ1-1; D may be TRBD1 (6 bases). The V gene lost 0 bases and the J gene lost 4 bases, with 13 bases spanning the gap. Germline CDR1 SGHRS, CDR2 YFSETQ. The CDR3 consists of 15 residues. Full variable domain (rest looked up from reference TRBV5-1 and TRBJ1-1): KAGVTQTPRYLIKTRGQQVTLSCSPISGHRSVSWYQQTPGQGLQFLFEYFSETQRNKGNFPGRFSGRQFSNSRSEMNVSTLELGDSALYLCASSLAGGASTEAFFGQGTRLTVV.